Listed below are T cell receptor beta chains from one sample, sequenced in a study of shared clonotypes between healthy human individuals. Profiled with immunoSEQ multiplex PCR; TCRdb holds only in-frame clones, not every one. The repertoire holds over a million clones, with over 95% as singletons. Sequencing input: naive CD4+ T cells sorted from blood. Receptors originate from a young man in good health. The CDR3 runs from the conserved cysteine through the conserved F or W. The order of the fields is CDR3 DNA, CDR3 protein, V gene, D gene, J gene. D genes are given only for firm matches.

DNA: TGCGCCAGCAGCCAAGACTGGAACGGCCATGCCAAAAACATTCAGTACTTC
CDR3: CASSQDWNGHAKNIQYF
V: TRBV4-1
D: NA
J: TRBJ2-4

DNA: TGTGCCAGCAGCTTAGTATTCAGGTTCGGGGTAGACTCCTACGAGCAGTACTTC
CDR3: CASSLVFRFGVDSYEQYF
V: TRBV7-8
D: NA
J: TRBJ2-7

DNA: TGTGCCAGTAGTGGCCCTCGCTCCTACAATGAGCAGTTCTTC
CDR3: CASSGPRSYNEQFF
V: TRBV19
D: NA
J: TRBJ2-1

DNA: TGTGCCAGCTCGGCGGCCTACGAGCAGTACTTC
CDR3: CASSAAYEQYF
V: TRBV6-6
D: NA
J: TRBJ2-7

DNA: TGCAGCGTTGAAGATAACAGCCGGTCCACAGATACGCAGTATTTT
CDR3: CSVEDNSRSTDTQYF
V: TRBV29-1
D: NA
J: TRBJ2-3

DNA: TGTGCCTGGAGTGCTTTAAATGAGCAGTTCTTC
CDR3: CAWSALNEQFF
V: TRBV30
D: NA
J: TRBJ2-1

DNA: TGTGCCACCAGCAGGGGAGTTAACTATGGCTACACCTTC
CDR3: CATSRGVNYGYTF
V: TRBV15
D: NA
J: TRBJ1-2

DNA: TGTGCCAGCAGCTTAGTCCTCCGTACGGTCACCGGGGAGCTGTTTTTT
CDR3: CASSLVLRTVTGELFF
V: TRBV11-2
D: NA
J: TRBJ2-2

DNA: TGTGCCATCAGTGAGTCGGCGGGGTCCTCCTACGAGCAGTACTTC
CDR3: CAISESAGSSYEQYF
V: TRBV10-3
D: NA
J: TRBJ2-7

DNA: TGTGCCAGCAGCCCCGACCGGCGGGTCTCGGGACACGAGCAGTACTTC
CDR3: CASSPDRRVSGHEQYF
V: TRBV7-2
D: NA
J: TRBJ2-7

DNA: TGCGCCAGCAGCCCCGGGACAGGGACAGAGACCCAGTACTTC
CDR3: CASSPGTGTETQYF
V: TRBV5-1
D: TRBD1
J: TRBJ2-5

DNA: TGTGCCAGCAGCCTCCGACAGCCTTATGGAACCCAGTACTTC
CDR3: CASSLRQPYGTQYF
V: TRBV7-6
D: NA
J: TRBJ2-5

DNA: TGTGCCAGCAGCTTGGCCTTGGCCGGGACAGGTCCTTCCTACGAGCAGTACTTC
CDR3: CASSLALAGTGPSYEQYF
V: TRBV5-4
D: TRBD1
J: TRBJ2-7

DNA: TGTGCCAGCAGTTACTCAACACAGGATGAAGCTTTCTTT
CDR3: CASSYSTQDEAFF
V: TRBV6-5
D: NA
J: TRBJ1-1